What follows are 28 T cell receptor beta chains derived from one specimen sequenced in a study of blood T cell repertoires in COVID-19. The data were produced by immunoSEQ multiplex PCR, yet TCRdb's version contains in-frame clones alone and is incomplete. The sample carries 100,000 to 150,000 clones, around 86% recorded once. The sample consisted of peripheral blood. The receptors were sampled from a man aged 40-49 years with active or convalescent COVID-19.

V gene TRBV9 combines with J gene TRBJ1-2; 8 bases fit TRBD1. CDR1 and CDR2 from the germline V gene are SGDLS and YYNGEE. The CDR3 has 12 residues. V was clipped by 9 bases and J by 8 bases; unmatched bases: 9. CDR3 DNA: TGTGCCACCAAAGGGACAGGCGAAGGCTACACCTTC. This gives the protein CATKGTGEGYTF.

The chain is built from TRBV7-2 and TRBJ1-5, with 10 bases that match TRBD1. The CDR3 totals 15 residues. Germline V CDR1 and CDR2: SGHTA, FQGNSA. V was clipped by 5 bases and J by 7 bases; unmatched bases: 8. The DNA for the CDR3 is TGTGCCAGCAGCCCGGACAGGGGGGTCGGGCAGCCCCAGCATTTT. This codes for CASSPDRGVGQPQHF.

The CDR3 spells CASKHSYGYTF. The CDR3 DNA reads TGTGCCAGCAAGCACTCATATGGCTACACCTTC. The chain is built from TRBV6-5 and TRBJ1-2; no firm D call. Germline assignment: CDR1 MNHEY and CDR2 SVGAGI. V lost 7 bases, J lost 5 bases, and 8 bases lay in between. The CDR3 is 11 amino acids.

J is TRBJ2-7 and V is TRBV29-1; the match to TRBD1 covers 7 bases. The CDR3 is 13 residues long. The germline gives CDR1 SQVTM, CDR2 ANQGSEA. After removal of 4 bases from V and 4 bases from J, the junction contained 7 bases not matched to a gene. DNA of the CDR3: TGCAGCGTTGGGGACAGTGAAGGGTACGAGCAGTACTTC. It codes for CSVGDSEGYEQYF.

The CDR3 region has the DNA TGCGCCAGCAGCTTGGATTCGCTAGCGGGCGAGCAGTACTTC. Protein: CASSLDSLAGEQYF. The V and J genes are TRBV5-1 and TRBJ2-7; 8 positions match TRBD2. J gave up 6 bases and V 0 bases, and 5 bases lay outside the gene matches. Germline lookup yields CDR1 SGHRS and CDR2 YFSETQ. The CDR3 runs to 14 residues.

The chain is built from TRBV19 and TRBJ2-5; 7 bases fit TRBD2. CDR1 and CDR2 (germline): LNHDA, SQIVND (reference sequence). This CDR3 has 12 residues. With V trimmed by 3 bases and J by 5 bases, 0 bases remained unmatched. Here the CDR3 DNA reads TGTGCCAGTAGTATGGGGGGGGAGACCCAGTACTTC. Protein sequence: CASSMGGETQYF.

The gene calls are TRBV24-1 and TRBJ2-1; 8 bases align to TRBD2. The CDR3 extends over 16 amino acids. Looked up from germline, CDR1 is KGHDR and CDR2 is SFDVKD. J lost 5 bases, V lost 4 bases, and 9 bases had no gene match. CDR3 region: CATSESGLARDNEQFF. The CDR3 DNA is TGTGCCACCAGTGAATCCGGACTAGCCAGGGACAATGAGCAGTTCTTC.

This clone was found once. V is TRBV7-2 and J is TRBJ1-1; 7 positions agree with TRBD1. Germline values: CDR1 SGHTA, CDR2 FQGNSA. This CDR3 has 15 residues. V lost 8 bases and J lost 1; bases outside the gene matches: 10. Here the CDR3 DNA reads TGTGCCAGCCGCCAGGGGGGCGTCAGGAACACTGAAGCTTTCTTT. Translated: CASRQGGVRNTEAFF. The variable domain in full, completed from reference TRBV7-2 and TRBJ1-1, reads GAGVSQSPSNKVTEKGKDVELRCDPISGHTALYWYRQSLGQGLEFLIYFQGNSAPDKSGLPSDRFSAERTGGSVSTLTIQRTQQEDSAVYLCASRQGGVRNTEAFFGQGTRLTVV.

This chain connects TRBV6-5 to TRBJ1-1; D not resolved. Germline loops: CDR1 MNHEY, CDR2 SVGAGI. Trimming took 6 bases from V and 7 from J, leaving 9 bases between them. The CDR3 is 11 residues long. CDR3 coding DNA: TGTGCCAGCAGCTCCATCAGTGAAGCTTTCTTT. Its translation: CASSSISEAFF.

This chain connects TRBV18 to TRBJ2-3; D possibly corresponds to TRBD2 (6 bases). Germline V lookup: CDR1 KGHSH, CDR2 LQKENI. CDR3 length: 14 residues. The V gene lost 3 bases and the J gene lost 0 bases, with 7 bases spanning the gap. CDR3 loop: CASSPRGSTDTQYF. CDR3 in DNA: TGTGCCAGCTCACCCCGGGGGAGCACAGATACGCAGTATTTT.

This rearrangement joins TRBV9 to TRBJ2-7, with a tentative D call TRBD2 (6 bases). V was pared by 0 bases and J by 9 bases, with 10 bases between. The CDR3 has 12 amino acids. In germline, CDR1 is SGDLS, CDR2 YYNGEE. The CDR3 bases are TGTGCCAGCAGCGTAGCGGGGGATGTGCAGTACTTC. Translation gives CASSVAGDVQYF.

V usage is TRBV10-2 and J usage is TRBJ2-2; D might be TRBD2 (5 bases). CDR3 size: 14 residues. The V gene lost 11 bases and the J gene lost 0 bases, with 13 bases spanning the gap. Per germline, CDR1 WSHSY and CDR2 SAAADI. The chain's CDR3 is CAGLPGTNTGELFF. The DNA of the CDR3 is TGCGCCGGGTTACCGGGGACGAACACCGGGGAGCTGTTTTTT.

The chain carries TRBV5-6 and TRBJ1-1; possible D gene TRBD1, 5 bases. Per the germline V gene, CDR1 is SGHDT and CDR2 is YYEEEE. The length of the CDR3 is 16 residues. The V gene lost 5 bases and the J gene lost 1 base, with 18 bases spanning the gap. The CDR3 loop is CASRPKLRQKNTEAFF. The CDR3 DNA is TGTGCCAGCAGACCAAAGCTACGACAGAAGAACACTGAAGCTTTCTTT. Full variable domain (remainder filled in from reference TRBV5-6 and TRBJ1-1): DAGVTQSPTHLIKTRGQQVTLRCSPKSGHDTVSWYQQALGQGPQFIFQYYEEEERQRGNFPDRFSGHQFPNYSSELNVNALLLGDSALYLCASRPKLRQKNTEAFFGQGTRLTVV.

This clone is a singleton in its sample. CDR3 protein: CASSTGGALFYNEQFF. The DNA of the CDR3 is TGCGCCAGCTCAACTGGGGGGGCCCTTTTCTACAATGAGCAGTTCTTC. The rearrangement uses TRBV4-1 and TRBJ2-1; possibly TRBD2 for D (7 bases). Trimming shortened V by 8 bases and J by 3 bases, and 20 bases separated the two germline ends. The CDR3 consists of 16 residues. Germline V CDR1 and CDR2: MGHRA, YSYEKL.

J is TRBJ2-3 and V is TRBV9; D is perhaps TRBD2 (5 bases). V was cut by 3 bases and J by 2 bases, with 13 bases left in between. From germline, CDR1 is SGDLS and CDR2 YYNGEE. CDR3 length: 15 residues. The DNA for the CDR3 is TGTGCCAGCAGCGAGACCCGGGGTACCACAGATACGCAGTATTTT. Encoded protein: CASSETRGTTDTQYF.

The chain is built from TRBV12-5 and TRBJ2-2, with 11 bases that match TRBD2. CDR1 is LGHNT, CDR2 FRNRAP, per germline. The ends lost 0 bases at V and 1 base at J; junction bases unmatched: 13. The length of the CDR3 is 21 residues. CDR3 coding DNA: TGTGCTAGTGGTTTGGTAATTTTAAAACTAGCGGGGGCCAGGAACACCGGGGAGCTGTTTTTT. Amino acid sequence: CASGLVILKLAGARNTGELFF.

The chain employs TRBV5-1 and TRBJ2-2; tentatively, D is TRBD1 (5 bases). The ends were cut back, 0 bases at V and 7 bases at J, with 10 bases in the middle. The CDR3 loop spans 14 amino acids. Per germline, CDR1 SGHRS and CDR2 YFSETQ. The CDR3 DNA reads TGCGCCAGCAGCTTGGAGGCAGGGCTCGGGGAGCTGTTTTTT. It translates to CASSLEAGLGELFF.

V is TRBV2 and J is TRBJ1-1; unclear D gene. CDR3 length: 11 amino acids. Per the germline V gene, CDR1 is SNHLY and CDR2 is FYNNEI. V was trimmed by 1 base and J by 11 bases, leaving 8 bases between them. The CDR3 sequence is CASSEEQYAFF. The DNA of the CDR3 is TGTGCCAGCAGTGAAGAACAGTATGCTTTCTTT.

V gene TRBV6-4 combines with J gene TRBJ1-2; 11 bases agree with TRBD1. The germline CDR1 and CDR2 sequences are MRHNA and SNTAGT. V was clipped by 4 bases and J by 7 bases; unmatched bases: 8. This CDR3 region has 15 residues. Here the CDR3 reads CASSASGQGASGYTF. As DNA, the CDR3 is TGTGCCAGCAGTGCCTCCGGACAGGGGGCAAGTGGCTACACCTTC.

CDR3 in DNA: TGTGCCTGTGGACATTCTAACTATAATTCACCCCTCCACTTT. As protein: CACGHSNYNSPLHF. The chain employs TRBV30 and TRBJ1-6; the D gene is possibly TRBD1 (5 bases). Trimming removed 6 bases from V and 3 bases from J, with 12 bases in between. The CDR3 has 14 amino acids. The germline V gene has CDR1 GTSNPN and CDR2 SVGIG (reference sequence).

The rearrangement joins TRBV2 to TRBJ2-2; 12 nucleotides line up with TRBD2. There are 16 residues in the CDR3. Trimming removed 7 bases from V and 6 bases from J; junction bases left unmatched: 9. The germline V gene encodes CDR1 SNHLY and CDR2 FYNNEI. Here the CDR3 reads CASTASGGAKAGELFF. Written as DNA, the CDR3 is TGTGCCAGCACCGCTAGCGGGGGGGCAAAGGCCGGGGAGCTGTTTTTT.

CDR3 amino acids: CASSLGSGNTIYF. For the CDR3, the DNA is TGTGCCAGCAGTCTCGGCTCTGGAAACACCATATATTTT. The genes are TRBV2 and TRBJ1-3, with no clear D. CDR1 is SNHLY and CDR2 is FYNNEI in the germline V gene. V was pared by 5 bases and J by 0 bases, with 5 bases between. CDR3 length: 13 amino acids.

This clone was observed a handful of times. This chain joins TRBV18 and TRBJ1-1, with D tentatively TRBD1 (5 bases). The CDR3 has 16 residues. From germline, CDR1 is KGHSH and CDR2 LQKENI. The germline V and J ends were trimmed by 0 bases and 0 bases, with 11 bases remaining between them. In DNA form, the CDR3 reads TGTGCCAGCTCACCACCGTCATCAGGGTTGAACACTGAAGCTTTCTTT. As protein: CASSPPSSGLNTEAFF. The whole variable domain, filled in from reference TRBV18 and TRBJ1-1, reads NAGVMQNPRHLVRRRGQEARLRCSPMKGHSHVYWYRQLPEEGLKFMVYLQKENIIDESGMPKERFSAEFPKEGPSILRIQQVVRGDSAAYFCASSPPSSGLNTEAFFGQGTRLTVV.

The genes are TRBV27 and TRBJ1-6; D uncertain. V was pared by 8 bases and J by 3 bases, with 11 bases between. Germline V gives CDR1 MNHEY, CDR2 SMNVEV (reference sequence). The CDR3 totals 14 residues. This CDR3 reads CASRPRSYNSPLHF. CDR3 DNA sequence: TGTGCCAGCCGCCCCCGCAGCTATAATTCACCCCTCCACTTT.

The rearrangement joins TRBV7-9 to TRBJ2-1, with 9 bases matching TRBD2. Looked up from germline, CDR1 is SEHNR and CDR2 is FQNEAQ (reference sequence). The CDR3 has 17 residues. The V gene end was trimmed by 5 bases and the J gene end by 0 bases; junction bases not matched to a gene: 8. CDR3: CASSPWATSGSYNEQFF. The DNA for the CDR3 is TGTGCCAGCAGCCCGTGGGCGACTAGCGGCTCCTACAATGAGCAGTTCTTC.

The chain couples TRBV19 to TRBJ2-2; D is ambiguous. Germline V CDR1 and CDR2: LNHDA, SQIVND (reference sequence). Trimming left V 5 bases short and J 4 bases short, with 8 bases between. This CDR3 comprises 13 residues. The CDR3: CASSYFITGELFF. The CDR3 nucleotides are TGTGCCAGTAGTTACTTCATCACCGGGGAGCTGTTTTTT.

V is TRBV11-2 and J is TRBJ2-1; TRBD2 agrees at 10 bases. There are 16 residues in the CDR3. V was clipped by 6 bases and J by 8 bases; unmatched bases: 13. Per the germline V gene, CDR1 is SGHAT and CDR2 is FQNNGV. CDR3 DNA sequence: TGTGCCAGCAGGAAACGGGCTAGCGGGGGAGGGGATGAGCAGTTCTTC. It codes for CASRKRASGGGDEQFF.

The rearrangement joins TRBV6-1 to TRBJ2-2; possibly TRBD2 for D (6 bases). Trimming cost V 4 bases and J 5 bases, with 17 bases left between them. The CDR3 runs 16 residues. Looked up from germline, CDR1 is MNHNS and CDR2 is SASEGT. CDR3 sequence: CASSGTLGLSTGELFF. The CDR3 region has the DNA TGTGCCAGCAGTGGCACCTTGGGACTGTCAACCGGGGAGCTGTTTTTT.